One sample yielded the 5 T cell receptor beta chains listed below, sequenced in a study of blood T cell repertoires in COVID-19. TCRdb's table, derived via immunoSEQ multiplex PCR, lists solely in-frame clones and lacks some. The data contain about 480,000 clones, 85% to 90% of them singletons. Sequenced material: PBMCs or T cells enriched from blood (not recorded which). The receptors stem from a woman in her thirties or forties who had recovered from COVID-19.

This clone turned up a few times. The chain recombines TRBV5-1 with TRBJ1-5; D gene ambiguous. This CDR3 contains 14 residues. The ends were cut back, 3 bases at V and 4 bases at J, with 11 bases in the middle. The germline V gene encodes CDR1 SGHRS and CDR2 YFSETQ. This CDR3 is CASSSDFTNQPQHF. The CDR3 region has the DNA TGCGCCAGCAGCTCGGACTTCACAAATCAGCCCCAGCATTTT. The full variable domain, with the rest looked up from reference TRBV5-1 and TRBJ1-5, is KAGVTQTPRYLIKTRGQQVTLSCSPISGHRSVSWYQQTPGQGLQFLFEYFSETQRNKGNFPGRFSGRQFSNSRSEMNVSTLELGDSALYLCASSSDFTNQPQHFGDGTRLSIL.

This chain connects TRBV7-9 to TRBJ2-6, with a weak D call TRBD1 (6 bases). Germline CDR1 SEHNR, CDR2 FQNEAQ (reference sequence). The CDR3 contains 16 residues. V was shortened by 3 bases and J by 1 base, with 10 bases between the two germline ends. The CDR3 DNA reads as TGTGCCAGCAGCTTCTACAGGGAATCTGGGGCCAACGTCCTGACTTTC. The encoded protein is CASSFYRESGANVLTF.

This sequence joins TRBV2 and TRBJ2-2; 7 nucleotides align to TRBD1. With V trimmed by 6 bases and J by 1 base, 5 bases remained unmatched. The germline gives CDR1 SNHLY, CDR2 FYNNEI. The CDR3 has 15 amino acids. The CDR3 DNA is TGTGCCAGCAGCCAGGGGGTGCTGAACACCGGGGAGCTGTTTTTT. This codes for CASSQGVLNTGELFF.

The CDR3, as DNA: TGTGCCAGCAGCGCCACTAGCGTTAGCACAGATACGCAGTATTTT. Amino acids: CASSATSVSTDTQYF. The gene calls are TRBV7-9 and TRBJ2-3; 7 bases agree with TRBD2. V shed 5 bases and J 0 bases; nucleotides not matched to a gene: 5. CDR1 and CDR2 (germline): SEHNR, FQNEAQ (reference sequence). The CDR3 extends over 15 amino acids.

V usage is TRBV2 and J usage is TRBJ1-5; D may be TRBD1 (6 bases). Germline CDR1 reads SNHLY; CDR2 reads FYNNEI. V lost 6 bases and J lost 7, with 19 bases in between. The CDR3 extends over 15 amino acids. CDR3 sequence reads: CASSGATGNWQPQHF. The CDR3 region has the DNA TGTGCCAGCAGCGGGGCGACAGGTAATTGGCAGCCCCAGCATTTT. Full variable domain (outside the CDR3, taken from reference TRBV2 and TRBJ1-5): EPEVTQTPSHQVTQMGQEVILRCVPISNHLYFYWYRQILGQKVEFLVSFYNNEISEKSEIFDDQFSVERPDGSNFTLKIRSTKLEDSAMYFCASSGATGNWQPQHFGDGTRLSIL.